This T cell receptor beta chain was sequenced in a study of CD8+ T cells in alopecia areata. Study overall: Transfer of skin from approximately 6-12-month-old C3H/HeJ graft donors with spontaneous alopecia was made to roughly 6-10-week-old female C3H/HeJ mice. Study-level findings and limits: Patients shared TCRs less clearly than mice did, possibly for HLA-related reasons.

The CDR3 is made up of 13 amino acids. V lost 5 bases to trimming and J lost 1 base, with 7 bases between them. Germline V gene data show CDR1 as FNHDT and CDR2 as SITEND (reference sequence). On the basis of CD4, CD8alpha, NKG2D, NKG2ACE and other markers, pooled cutaneous lymph node cells were sorted. There are a few counts of this clone. Its specificity is unknown. The gene names here belong to mouse. The CDR3 end lies 4 residues beyond the end of the read and is filled in from the germline J gene. The sequencing template was cDNA reverse transcribed from extracted RNA. Profiled with immunoSEQ multiplex PCR; TCRdb holds only in-frame clones, not every one. The repertoire shows more than 250,000 clones, none seen only once; the top ten take 0.9% to 1.5%.

The V gene is TRBV19, the J gene TRBJ2-1; D might be TRBD2 (5 bases). The TCR was taken from a C3H/HeJ mouse with alopecia areata. MHC haplotype of the strain: H2-k. Input material: CD4+ T cells sorted from a lymph node. This chain's CDR3 is CASRVGNYAEQFF. CDR3 DNA, as far as it was read: TGTGCCAGCAGGGTGGGGAACTATGCT.